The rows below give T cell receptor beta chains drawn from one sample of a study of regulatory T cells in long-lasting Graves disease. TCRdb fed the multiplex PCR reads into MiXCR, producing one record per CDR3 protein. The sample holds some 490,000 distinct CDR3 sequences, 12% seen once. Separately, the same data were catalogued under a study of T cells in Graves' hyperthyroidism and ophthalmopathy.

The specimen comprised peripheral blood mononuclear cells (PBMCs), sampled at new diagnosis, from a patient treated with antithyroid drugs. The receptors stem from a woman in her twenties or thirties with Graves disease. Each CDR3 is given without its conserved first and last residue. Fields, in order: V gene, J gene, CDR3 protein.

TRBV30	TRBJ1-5	AWSREYNQPQH
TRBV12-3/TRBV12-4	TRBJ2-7	ASSFRGGRYEQY
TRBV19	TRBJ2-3	ASSIEDSGLDTQY
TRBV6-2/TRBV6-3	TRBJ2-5	ASSLPQGAGETQY
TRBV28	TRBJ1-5	ASSPETGLFRNQPQH
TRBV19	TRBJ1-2	ASSIRTAENYGYT
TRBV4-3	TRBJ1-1	ASSQDGQGNTEAF
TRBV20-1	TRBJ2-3	SATEPTSGTDTQY
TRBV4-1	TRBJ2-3	ASSQVREATDTQY
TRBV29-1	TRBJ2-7	SVDTGGPGYEQY
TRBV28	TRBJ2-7	ASYPTGASYEQY
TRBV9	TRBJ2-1	ASSPGGRNEQF
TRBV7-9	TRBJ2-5	ASSTGIKETQY
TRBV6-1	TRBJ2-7	ASIAGTGLSYEQY
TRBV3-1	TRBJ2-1	ASSQDQTSSYNEQF
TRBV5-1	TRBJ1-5	ASSLGSGPGQTQH
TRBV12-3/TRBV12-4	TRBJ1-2	ASSLGQGART
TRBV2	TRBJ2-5	ASSTSGTSGPPGRETQY
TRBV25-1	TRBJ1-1	ASSESSSFTEAF
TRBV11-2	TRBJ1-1	ASSLESTGTEAF
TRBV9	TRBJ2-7	ASSVAGLAGDEQY
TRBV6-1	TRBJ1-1	ASRQHRNTEAF